A selection of T cell receptor beta chains follows, all from one sample in a study of cytomegalovirus exposure and HLA in healthy donors. Sequenced by immunoSEQ multiplex PCR; TCRdb stores in-frame clones only, minus some. The sample shows about 120,000 clones, roughly 69% of them seen only once. The source material was PBMCs. Every receptor here comes from a woman in her thirties or forties in good health and CMV-seropositive. Both conserved end residues are part of each CDR3. Fields, in order: clone size, J gene, V gene, D gene, CDR3 DNA, CDR3 protein. D genes are given only for firm matches. For some rows the clone size is stated as once, few or many, or as a class when expanded; others skip it.

few TRBJ2-3 TRBV19 - TGTGCCAGTACCGCAGGGTGGAAGGAAGCCGTTACGCAGTATTTT CASTAGWKEAVTQYF
once TRBJ1-1 TRBV2 TRBD1 TGTGCCAGCCGCCGGGGGACAGAGGGCACTGAAGCTTTCTTT CASRRGTEGTEAFF
few TRBJ1-5 TRBV5-5 - TGTGCCAGCAGCCCTGTGCCCATCGACAGAAACAATCAGCCCCAGCATTTT CASSPVPIDRNNQPQHF
- TRBJ2-6 TRBV9 - TGTGCCAGCAGCATAACAGGTTCTGGGGCCAACGCCCTGACTTTC CASSITGSGANALTF
- TRBJ2-7 TRBV5-1 - TGCGCCAGCAGCTTGGTGGGCAGCTACGAGCAGTACTTC CASSLVGSYEQYF
- TRBJ2-1 TRBV7-8 TRBD2 TGTGCCAGCAGCCCCGCGGGGACTATCCCCTACAATGAGCAGTTCTTC CASSPAGTIPYNEQFF
- TRBJ1-1 TRBV28 - TGTGCCAGCAGTTTTACGGACAAGAACACTGAAGCTTTCTTT CASSFTDKNTEAFF
- TRBJ2-1 TRBV7-2 TRBD2 TGTGCCAGCAGCTTAGGATACCTAGCGGGAGTAGGCAATGAGCAGTTCTTC CASSLGYLAGVGNEQFF
- TRBJ2-7 TRBV28 TRBD2 TGTGCCAGCAGTTTTCCCCCCGTGACTGTGGGGACTAGCGGGAGAACAGACGAGCAGTACTTC CASSFPPVTVGTSGRTDEQYF
- TRBJ2-7 TRBV11-1 - TGTGCCAGCAGCCCCGTTTGGCAATACGAGCAGTACTTC CASSPVWQYEQYF
once TRBJ2-1 TRBV6-5 TRBD2 TGTGCCAGCAGTTACGAAGCGGGAGGGCCGTTGAATGAGCAGTTCTTC CASSYEAGGPLNEQFF
- TRBJ2-1 TRBV7-3 TRBD2 TGTGCCAGCAGCCATTTGACTTGGGGGCGGGAGGGCCTTGTTTCCAACAATGAGCAGTTCTTC CASSHLTWGREGLVSNNEQFF
few TRBJ1-1 TRBV5-1 TRBD1 TGCGCCAGCAGCTCAGGACAGGCAAACTTTGAAGCTTTCTTT CASSSGQANFEAFF